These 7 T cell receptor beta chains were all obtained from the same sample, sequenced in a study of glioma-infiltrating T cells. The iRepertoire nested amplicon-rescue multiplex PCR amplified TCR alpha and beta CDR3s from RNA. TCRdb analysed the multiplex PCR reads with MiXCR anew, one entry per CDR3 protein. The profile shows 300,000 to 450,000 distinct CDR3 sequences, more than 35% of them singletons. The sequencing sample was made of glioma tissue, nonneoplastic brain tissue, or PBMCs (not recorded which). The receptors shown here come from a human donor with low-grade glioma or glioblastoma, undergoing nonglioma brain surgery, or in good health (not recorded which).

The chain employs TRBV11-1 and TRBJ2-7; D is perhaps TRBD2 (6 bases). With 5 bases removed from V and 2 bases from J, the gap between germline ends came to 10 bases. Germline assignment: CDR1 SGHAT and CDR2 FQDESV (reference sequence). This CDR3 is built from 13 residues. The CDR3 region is CASSPGDTYEQYF. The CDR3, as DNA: TGTGCCAGCAGCCCGGGAGATACCTACGAGCAGTACTTC.

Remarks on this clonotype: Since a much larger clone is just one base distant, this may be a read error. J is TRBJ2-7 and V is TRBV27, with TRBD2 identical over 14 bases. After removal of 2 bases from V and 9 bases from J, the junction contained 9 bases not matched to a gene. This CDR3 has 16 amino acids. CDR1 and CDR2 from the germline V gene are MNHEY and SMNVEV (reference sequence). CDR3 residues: CASSLGTSGRSRGQYF. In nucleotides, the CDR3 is TGTGCCAGCAGTTTAGGGACTAGCGGGAGATCAAGGGGGCAGTACTTC.

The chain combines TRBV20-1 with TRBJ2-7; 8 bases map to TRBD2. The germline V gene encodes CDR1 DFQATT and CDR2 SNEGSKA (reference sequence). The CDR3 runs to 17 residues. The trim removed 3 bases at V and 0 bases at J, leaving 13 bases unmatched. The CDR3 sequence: CSASALTSGLNSYEQYF. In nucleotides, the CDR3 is TGCAGTGCTAGCGCCCTTACTAGCGGACTAAACTCCTACGAGCAGTACTTC.

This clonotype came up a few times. This chain's CDR3 is CSAREIRGLGNTIYF. In DNA form, the CDR3 reads TGCAGTGCTAGAGAGATAAGGGGGCTTGGAAACACCATATATTTT. V gene TRBV20-1 combines with J gene TRBJ1-3; TRBD1 agrees at 7 bases. Germline V gene data show CDR1 as DFQATT and CDR2 as SNEGSKA (reference sequence). The CDR3 length is 15 residues. Trimming cost V 0 bases and J 3 bases; bases outside gene matches: 5.

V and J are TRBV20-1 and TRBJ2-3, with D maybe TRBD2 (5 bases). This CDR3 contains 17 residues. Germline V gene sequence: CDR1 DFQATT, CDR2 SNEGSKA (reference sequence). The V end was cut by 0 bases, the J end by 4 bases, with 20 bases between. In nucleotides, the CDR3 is TGCAGTGCTAGAGATCGGCTCCTAGTGGGAGTGGCAGATACGCAGTATTTT. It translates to CSARDRLLVGVADTQYF.

The CDR3 sequence is CASSQELLAGSYEQYF. The CDR3 nucleotides are TGCGCCAGCAGCCAAGAATTACTAGCGGGAAGCTACGAGCAGTACTTC. The chain uses TRBV4-1 and TRBJ2-7; 10 bases map to TRBD2. The CDR3 is made up of 16 amino acids. Germline V gene lookup returns CDR1 MGHRA and CDR2 YSYEKL. With V trimmed by 0 bases and J by 3 bases, 5 bases remained unmatched.

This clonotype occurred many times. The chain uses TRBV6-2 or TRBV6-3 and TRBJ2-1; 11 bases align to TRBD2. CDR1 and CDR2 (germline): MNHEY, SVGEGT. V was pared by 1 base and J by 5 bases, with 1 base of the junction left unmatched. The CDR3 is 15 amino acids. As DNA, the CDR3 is TGTGCCAGCAGTTACTTGACTAGCGGGAACAATGAGCAGTTCTTC. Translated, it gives CASSYLTSGNNEQFF.